The clone carrying this TCR beta chain has a count of ten or more. The antigen is undetermined. The entry originates in a study of blood T cells in healthy people across ages. Study information: Per every two T cells, about one barcoded beta molecule was captured by template switching. The study, taken as a whole, reports: Roughly linearly, TCR beta diversity per million T cells fell as age increased.

Germline lookup yields CDR1 MDHEN and CDR2 SYDVKM. V lost 5 bases and J lost 8, with 15 bases in between. The CDR3 is made up of 14 amino acids. Sample-barcoded 5' priming and a J-beta primer mix drove a second PCR of 7 to 11 cycles. Researchers report that each sample yielded at least 3 million CDR3-containing paired-end reads. TCRdb fed the 5' RACE reads into MiXCR, producing one record per CDR3 protein. The sample consists of hundreds of thousands of distinct CDR3 sequences, about 21% of them appearing once. The clonotype comes from a man between 65 and 85 years old in good health. Sequenced input: blood. The chain is built from TRBV28 and TRBJ1-4, with D possibly being TRBD1 (6 bases). The CDR3 DNA reads TGTGCCAGCAGTGAACAGGGTGGAGGGGAAAAACTGTTTTTT. Translated, it gives CASSEQGGGEKLFF.